These 13 T cell receptor beta chains originate from one sample sequenced in a study of cytomegalovirus exposure and HLA in healthy donors. Primers for the PCR totalled 60 Vbeta and 13 Jbeta. Here immunoSEQ multiplex PCR was the method, and the copy in TCRdb shows in-frame clones only, minus some. The sample carries 100,000 to 150,000 clones, around four fifths recorded once. Input material: PBMCs. These receptors came from a female donor in good health and CMV-seronegative.

The V and J genes are TRBV27 and TRBJ2-7, with TRBD1 matching over 9 bases. The V gene's germline CDR1 is MNHEY and CDR2 SMNVEV (reference sequence). J lost 4 bases, V lost 8 bases, and 15 bases had no gene match. This CDR3 has 16 residues. The DNA for the CDR3 is TGTGCCAGCTCGTTAACGGGGACAGGGAGTGTATACGAGCAGTACTTC. Its translation is CASSLTGTGSVYEQYF.

This clone was found a few times. This sequence joins TRBV28 and TRBJ1-2; 7 nucleotides agree with TRBD1. V trimming: 3 bases; J trimming: 2 bases; junction bases outside the gene matches: 3. CDR1 MDHEN and CDR2 SYDVKM come from the germline V gene. The CDR3 length is 14 residues. CDR3 region: CASSLTGQNYGYTF. Written as DNA, the CDR3 is TGTGCCAGCAGTTTGACAGGGCAAAACTATGGCTACACCTTC.

This chain joins TRBV7-9 and TRBJ2-5; D perhaps matches TRBD2 (6 bases). Trimming pared 0 bases from V and 5 bases from J, leaving 13 bases between. The CDR3 is 15 residues long. CDR1 SEHNR and CDR2 FQNEAQ come from the germline V gene (reference sequence). CDR3 nucleotide sequence: TGTGCCAGCAGCTTAGCTGTTGCAGGGAGGGAGACCCAGTACTTC. Protein: CASSLAVAGRETQYF.

V usage is TRBV9 and J usage is TRBJ2-7; TRBD2 aligns across 8 bases. V trimming: 0 bases; J trimming: 1 base; junction bases outside the gene matches: 9. The CDR3 consists of 17 residues. The germline CDR1 and CDR2 sequences are SGDLS and YYNGEE. CDR3 in amino acids: CASSVGPAGAASYEQYF. As DNA, the CDR3 is TGTGCCAGCAGCGTAGGTCCAGCGGGGGCTGCGTCCTACGAGCAGTACTTC.

The chain links TRBV7-2 to TRBJ2-2; TRBD1 matches at 7 bases. CDR3 length equals 16 residues. CDR1 is SGHTA and CDR2 is FQGNSA in the germline V gene. The J segment lost 6 bases and the V segment lost 10 bases, leaving 17 bases of the junction unmatched. Here the CDR3 reads CAITITGAYYPGELFF. The CDR3 bases are TGTGCCATCACCATTACAGGGGCCTATTACCCCGGGGAGCTGTTTTTT.

The CDR3 is CASLTGTLGGRETQYF. Written as DNA, the CDR3 is TGTGCCAGCCTTACCGGGACCCTCGGGGGTCGGGAGACCCAGTACTTC. The J gene is TRBJ2-5, the V gene TRBV14; weak D call: TRBD2 (6 bases). The CDR3 has 16 residues. Germline V gene lookup returns CDR1 SGHDN and CDR2 FVKESK. The germline V and J ends were trimmed by 8 bases and 5 bases, with 24 bases remaining between them.

The chain has TRBV28 and TRBJ2-7, with D hard to call. The V end was cut by 1 base, the J end by 3 bases, with 4 bases between. CDR3 size: 12 residues. Germline V gene data show CDR1 as MDHEN and CDR2 as SYDVKM. The CDR3 DNA sequence: TGTGCCAGCAGTTTATCAGACTACGAGCAGTACTTC. As protein: CASSLSDYEQYF. Full variable domain (missing parts from reference TRBV28 and TRBJ2-7): DVKVTQSSRYLVKRTGEKVFLECVQDMDHENMFWYRQDPGLGLRLIYFSYDVKMKEKGDIPEGYSVSREKKERFSLILESASTNQTSMYLCASSLSDYEQYFGPGTRLTVT.

The chain is built from TRBV19 and TRBJ2-7, with 10 bases matching TRBD1. Germline V gene lookup returns CDR1 LNHDA and CDR2 SQIVND (reference sequence). V gave up 4 bases and J gave up 2 bases; unmatched junction bases: 8. This CDR3 is built from 16 residues. The CDR3 DNA sequence: TGTGCCAGTAGTACCTACATCGGGACAGGGGCCTACGAGCAGTACTTC. Its translation is CASSTYIGTGAYEQYF.

The V gene is TRBV15, the J gene TRBJ1-1, with no clear D. Germline V gene data show CDR1 as LNHNV and CDR2 as YYDKDF (reference sequence). The CDR3 length is 12 residues. V lost 4 bases to trimming and J lost 3 bases, with 6 bases between them. The CDR3 region is CATSNQYTEAFF. The CDR3 DNA sequence: TGTGCCACCAGCAATCAATACACTGAAGCTTTCTTT.

This clone came up many times. The chain uses TRBV4-3 and TRBJ2-1; 9 bases are shared with TRBD2. CDR3 size: 19 residues. The germline CDR1 and CDR2 sequences are LGHNA and YSLEER. Trimming took 0 bases from V and 0 from J; bases not matched to a gene: 9. For the CDR3, the DNA is TGCGCCAGCAGCCAAGATCCGGCGGGAGGGCCCCGCTCCTACAATGAGCAGTTCTTC. Protein: CASSQDPAGGPRSYNEQFF.

The chain links TRBV5-1 to TRBJ1-1; TRBD1 aligns across 8 bases. J lost 4 bases, V lost 7 bases, and 9 bases had no gene match. Per germline, CDR1 SGHRS and CDR2 YFSETQ. There are 14 residues in the CDR3. The CDR3 reads CASGGGTGFTEAFF. DNA for the CDR3: TGCGCCAGCGGGGGAGGGACAGGATTCACTGAAGCTTTCTTT.

The table lists this clone with a few counts. The chain has TRBV13 and TRBJ2-1; TRBD2 agrees at 10 bases. CDR1 is PRHDT and CDR2 is FYEKMQ in the germline V gene (reference sequence). The CDR3 loop spans 15 amino acids. Trimming removed 4 bases from V and 9 bases from J; junction bases left unmatched: 9. The CDR3 nucleotides are TGTGCCAGCAGCTCCCGACTAGCGGGTGGGGGTGAGCAGTTCTTC. Translating it yields CASSSRLAGGGEQFF.

The sample holds a few counts of this clone. The V gene is TRBV6-1, the J gene TRBJ2-1; 7 nucleotides agree with TRBD1. The CDR3 contains 14 residues. J gave up 6 bases and V 7 bases, and 9 bases lay outside the gene matches. CDR1 is MNHNS and CDR2 is SASEGT in the germline V gene. The CDR3 spells CASTPKGAANEQFF. DNA for the CDR3: TGTGCCAGCACCCCCAAGGGGGCGGCCAATGAGCAGTTCTTC.